These 15 T cell receptor beta chains were all obtained from the same sample, sequenced in a study of blood T cell repertoires in COVID-19. Clones were sequenced by immunoSEQ multiplex PCR, and TCRdb holds only the in-frame ones, with some missing. In the table there are some 670,000 clones, about 87% of which are singletons. Sample: peripheral blood. Source of these receptors: a woman aged 18-30 years with acute or convalescent COVID-19.

J is TRBJ2-5 and V is TRBV3-1 (or the pseudogene TRBV3-2); D uncertain. The CDR3 loop spans 14 amino acids. The V end was cut by 0 bases, the J end by 3 bases, with 8 bases between. Germline values: CDR1 LGHDT, CDR2 YNNKEL (reference sequence). The CDR3 DNA is TGTGCCAGCAGCCAAGATCCAGGTAAAGAGACCCAGTACTTC. As protein: CASSQDPGKETQYF.

The chain uses TRBV5-1 and TRBJ1-2; 8 bases fit TRBD1. V shed 3 bases, J shed 6 bases, and the junction held 7 bases outside the gene matches. The CDR3 is made up of 14 amino acids. CDR1 and CDR2 from the germline V gene are SGHRS and YFSETQ. The CDR3 DNA is TGCGCCAGCAGCTATTCGGGACAGGAGGATGGCTACACCTTC. Amino acids: CASSYSGQEDGYTF.

V and J are TRBV14 and TRBJ1-3; tentatively, D is TRBD1 (6 bases). In germline, CDR1 is SGHDN, CDR2 FVKESK. V shed 2 bases and J shed 8 bases, with 13 bases lying between them. This CDR3 is built from 14 residues. In DNA, the CDR3 is TGTGCCAGCAGCCAACGGTTGTGGACAGACACCATATATTTT. It specifies CASSQRLWTDTIYF.

The rearrangement joins TRBV14 to TRBJ2-1; D possibly corresponds to TRBD1 (5 bases). Germline CDR1 and CDR2: SGHDN and FVKESK. The length of the CDR3 is 13 residues. The ends were cut back, 4 bases at V and 8 bases at J, with 12 bases in the middle. In DNA, the CDR3 is TGTGCCAGCAGCCCAACGACAGCGTATGAGCAGTTCTTC. Translation: CASSPTTAYEQFF.

The V gene is TRBV15, the J gene TRBJ1-4; 8 nucleotides agree with TRBD1. CDR3 length equals 16 residues. V lost 0 bases, J lost 8 bases, and 8 bases stayed unmatched. Germline CDR1 LNHNV, CDR2 YYDKDF (reference sequence). The CDR3 nucleotides read TGTGCCACCAGCAGAGATCGGACAGGGTGGGAGGAAAAACTGTTTTTT. Translated: CATSRDRTGWEEKLFF.

This chain links TRBV4-2 with TRBJ2-6, with 8 bases fitting TRBD2. Unmatched junction bases numbered 0, after V lost 1 base and J lost 1 base. The V gene's germline CDR1 is LGHNA and CDR2 YNFKEQ. The CDR3 runs 16 residues. CDR3 region: CASSQAGGSGANVLTF. In DNA, the CDR3 is TGTGCCAGCAGCCAAGCGGGGGGGTCTGGGGCCAACGTCCTGACTTTC.

The V and J genes are TRBV2 and TRBJ2-6; TRBD2 might be the D (5 bases). CDR3 length equals 13 residues. Trimming removed 10 bases at V and 0 bases at J, with 7 bases between. Germline assignment: CDR1 SNHLY and CDR2 FYNNEI. CDR3 residues: CAKRVSGANVLTF. CDR3 DNA: TGTGCCAAGAGGGTCTCTGGGGCCAACGTCCTGACTTTC. Full variable domain (remainder filled in from reference TRBV2 and TRBJ2-6): EPEVTQTPSHQVTQMGQEVILRCVPISNHLYFYWYRQILGQKVEFLVSFYNNEISEKSEIFDDQFSVERPDGSNFTLKIRSTKLEDSAMYFCAKRVSGANVLTFGAGSRLTVL.

The chain is built from TRBV6-1 and TRBJ1-3; D is ambiguous. This CDR3 spans 14 amino acids. Germline CDR1 MNHNS, CDR2 SASEGT. V lost 2 bases and J lost 0, with 5 bases in between. CDR3 sequence: CASSEFNSGNTIYF. As DNA, the CDR3 is TGTGCCAGCAGTGAATTCAACTCTGGAAACACCATATATTTT.

This clone was detected a few times. The J gene is TRBJ1-1, the V gene TRBV6-2 or TRBV6-3; TRBD1 might be the D (5 bases). From germline, CDR1 is MNHEY and CDR2 SVGEGT. Trimming took 6 bases from V and 0 from J, leaving 8 bases between them. The CDR3 totals 13 residues. Written as DNA, the CDR3 is TGTGCCAGCAGCCTCAGGGTGAACACTGAAGCTTTCTTT. Protein product: CASSLRVNTEAFF.

This chain joins TRBV7-5 and TRBJ2-2; the D call of TRBD1 is as the table states it, not checked on the DNA. TRBV7-5 is a documented pseudogene. This CDR3 spans 14 amino acids. CDR3 protein: CARGETGDTGELFF. Written as DNA, the CDR3 is TGTGCCCGGGGGGAGACAGGGGACACCGGGGAGCTGTTTTTT.

A single count supports this clone. The V and J genes are TRBV9 and TRBJ1-4, with 10 nucleotides matching TRBD1. V dropped 3 bases and J dropped 10; count of bases not matched to a gene: 6. The CDR3 length is 14 residues. Germline-derived CDR1 and CDR2 are SGDLS and YYNGEE. The CDR3 coding sequence is TGTGCCAGCAGCGGGGGACAGGGGACGGGAAAACTGTTTTTT. It yields the protein CASSGGQGTGKLFF.

The J gene is TRBJ2-1, the V gene TRBV6-6; the D gene is possibly TRBD1 (6 bases). Germline V gives CDR1 MNHNY, CDR2 SVGAGI (reference sequence). There are 16 residues in the CDR3. The germline V and J ends were trimmed by 4 bases and 0 bases, with 13 bases remaining between them. CDR3 coding DNA: TGTGCCAGCAGTTCCCTAAGACAGGACTCCTACAATGAGCAGTTCTTC. As protein: CASSSLRQDSYNEQFF.

For the CDR3, the DNA is TGTGCCAGCAGCATGGGTCCTTACAATGAGCAGTTCTTC. It specifies CASSMGPYNEQFF. This chain joins TRBV5-4 and TRBJ2-1; D call uncertain. Trimming removed 4 bases at V and 4 bases at J, with 9 bases between. This CDR3 is built from 13 residues. CDR1 is SGHNT and CDR2 is YYREEE in the germline V gene (reference sequence).

The chain uses TRBV12-3 or TRBV12-4 and TRBJ1-2; a weak D match, TRBD1 (5 bases). CDR3 length equals 12 residues. Trimming took off 7 bases at V and 7 bases at J, with 13 bases between the two ends. This CDR3 is CASTYPGGGYTF. CDR3 bases: TGTGCCAGCACTTACCCCGGGGGTGGCTACACCTTC.

The rearrangement links TRBV27 to TRBJ1-1, with 8 bases fitting TRBD1. The CDR3 is made up of 14 amino acids. V lost 3 bases to trimming and J lost 11 bases; unmatched junction nucleotides: 11. Germline CDR1 is MNHEY and CDR2 is SMNVEV (reference sequence). The CDR3: CASSLLTETGDAFF. The CDR3 DNA sequence: TGTGCCAGCAGTTTGTTAACAGAGACAGGGGACGCTTTCTTT.